This is a list of T cell receptor beta chains from one sample in a study of T-cell memory formation after mild COVID-19. Each CDR3 protein is one row after TCRdb ran MiXCR on the 5' RACE reads. The sample carries around 300,000 distinct CDR3 sequences, roughly 18% recorded once. Sequencing was performed on PBMCs or a T cell subset sorted from them (not recorded which). The receptors here all came from a man aged 18 to 30 who had mild COVID-19 (a few samples of this study predate the infection). Cell type and time point are not known. CDR3s include the opening cysteine and the closing phenylalanine or tryptophan. The D gene is left open where the match is weak. Clone size appears in some rows only: once, few, many, or a class for an expanded clone.

J gene: TRBJ1-5; V gene: TRBV27; D gene: -; clone size: few; CDR3 DNA: TGTGCCAGCAGTTTCAGGGAAAATCAGCCCCAGCATTTT; CDR3 protein: CASSFRENQPQHF
J gene: TRBJ1-2; V gene: TRBV10-3; D gene: -; clone size: -; CDR3 DNA: TGTGCCATCAGGGCAGGGGAGGACTATGGCTACACCTTC; CDR3 protein: CAIRAGEDYGYTF
J gene: TRBJ1-2; V gene: TRBV2; D gene: -; clone size: -; CDR3 DNA: TGTGCCAGCAGTCGGCGGTCGGAAACAGGTTATGGCTACACCTTC; CDR3 protein: CASSRRSETGYGYTF
J gene: TRBJ1-5; V gene: TRBV20-1; D gene: -; clone size: -; CDR3 DNA: TGCAGTGCTAGTCGTGGGCCAGGTCAGCCCCAGCATTTT; CDR3 protein: CSASRGPGQPQHF
J gene: TRBJ2-5; V gene: TRBV12-3/TRBV12-4; D gene: TRBD2; clone size: -; CDR3 DNA: TGTGCCAGCAGTTTAGCAGGAGCGGGGGGGAGGGAGACCCAGTACTTC; CDR3 protein: CASSLAGAGGRETQYF
J gene: TRBJ2-6; V gene: TRBV12-3/TRBV12-4; D gene: -; clone size: few; CDR3 DNA: TGTGCCAGCAGTCCCCGGGCCCGAGCCTCTGGGGCCAACGTCCTGACTTTC; CDR3 protein: CASSPRARASGANVLTF
J gene: TRBJ2-1; V gene: TRBV5-6; D gene: -; clone size: -; CDR3 DNA: TGTGCCAGCAGCTTGGAGGACCTGAATGAGCAGTTCTTC; CDR3 protein: CASSLEDLNEQFF
J gene: TRBJ1-2; V gene: TRBV6-5; D gene: -; clone size: -; CDR3 DNA: TGTGCCAGCAGTGCAGGGCTCGGCTACACCTTC; CDR3 protein: CASSAGLGYTF
J gene: TRBJ2-7; V gene: TRBV5-1; D gene: -; clone size: many; CDR3 DNA: TGCGCCAGCAGCTTCACTGACGAGCAGTACTTC; CDR3 protein: CASSFTDEQYF
J gene: TRBJ1-6; V gene: TRBV7-8; D gene: -; clone size: -; CDR3 DNA: TGTGCCAGCAGCTTAGCGGGACGGGCAAGCTCCTATAATTCACCCCTCCACTTT; CDR3 protein: CASSLAGRASSYNSPLHF
J gene: TRBJ2-7; V gene: TRBV4-1; D gene: TRBD1; clone size: -; CDR3 DNA: TGCGCCAGCAGCCAAGATCCGGGACAGACATACGAGCAGTACTTC; CDR3 protein: CASSQDPGQTYEQYF
J gene: TRBJ2-7; V gene: TRBV9; D gene: TRBD1; clone size: many; CDR3 DNA: TGTGCCAGCAGCCCAAGGGACAGGGTACTGTACGAGCAGTACTTC; CDR3 protein: CASSPRDRVLYEQYF
J gene: TRBJ1-2; V gene: TRBV29-1; D gene: -; clone size: -; CDR3 DNA: TGCAGCGTTGAAGCGAGAGGTGGCTACACCTTC; CDR3 protein: CSVEARGGYTF
J gene: TRBJ1-5; V gene: TRBV6-5; D gene: -; clone size: many; CDR3 DNA: TGTGCCAGCAGTTCCACGGGGGGCAATCAGCCCCAGCATTTT; CDR3 protein: CASSSTGGNQPQHF
J gene: TRBJ1-5; V gene: TRBV19; D gene: -; clone size: -; CDR3 DNA: TGTGCCAGTAGGAAGGGGACACCTCGCAATCAGCCCCAGCATTTT; CDR3 protein: CASRKGTPRNQPQHF
J gene: TRBJ2-3; V gene: TRBV7-2; D gene: -; clone size: -; CDR3 DNA: TGTGCCAGCAGCTTAGCGTTGGATACGCAGTATTTT; CDR3 protein: CASSLALDTQYF
J gene: TRBJ2-5; V gene: TRBV11-2; D gene: TRBD1; clone size: -; CDR3 DNA: TGTGCCAGCAGAGGACAGGGAGAGACCCAGTACTTC; CDR3 protein: CASRGQGETQYF
J gene: TRBJ2-2; V gene: TRBV4-1; D gene: -; clone size: -; CDR3 DNA: TGCGCCAGCAGCCAAGAGATTGGTCGCACCGGGGAGCTGTTTTTT; CDR3 protein: CASSQEIGRTGELFF
J gene: TRBJ2-3; V gene: TRBV2; D gene: -; clone size: few; CDR3 DNA: TGTGCCAGCAGAACCGGGGGGCTCTCTAGCACAGATACGCAGTATTTT; CDR3 protein: CASRTGGLSSTDTQYF
J gene: TRBJ2-3; V gene: TRBV6-5; D gene: -; clone size: few; CDR3 DNA: TGTGCCAGCAGTTACTCATACGGATCCACAGATACGCAGTATTTT; CDR3 protein: CASSYSYGSTDTQYF
J gene: TRBJ2-1; V gene: TRBV12-3/TRBV12-4; D gene: -; clone size: -; CDR3 DNA: TGTGCCAGCAGTTTTGTCGGCGCGAGCGGCAATGAGCAGTTCTTC; CDR3 protein: CASSFVGASGNEQFF
J gene: TRBJ1-2; V gene: TRBV29-1; D gene: -; clone size: few; CDR3 DNA: TGCAGCTCGGACGGGACCTATGGCTACACCTTC; CDR3 protein: CSSDGTYGYTF
J gene: TRBJ2-3; V gene: TRBV12-5; D gene: -; clone size: -; CDR3 DNA: TGTGCTAGTGGTTTGGTCCCGGGGTATGGAGGCACAGATACGCAGTATTTT; CDR3 protein: CASGLVPGYGGTDTQYF
J gene: TRBJ2-3; V gene: TRBV9; D gene: TRBD2; clone size: -; CDR3 DNA: TGTGCCAGCACCCAGACTAGCGCCAGCACAGATACGCAGTATTTT; CDR3 protein: CASTQTSASTDTQYF
J gene: TRBJ2-3; V gene: TRBV12-3/TRBV12-4; D gene: TRBD2; clone size: many; CDR3 DNA: TGTGCCAGCAGCTCAGCGGGGAGCACAGATACGCAGTATTTT; CDR3 protein: CASSSAGSTDTQYF
J gene: TRBJ2-6; V gene: TRBV6-2/TRBV6-3; D gene: -; clone size: -; CDR3 DNA: TGTGCCAGCAATGACAGTCCCTCTGGGGCCAACGTCCTGACTTTC; CDR3 protein: CASNDSPSGANVLTF
J gene: TRBJ1-2; V gene: TRBV29-1; D gene: TRBD1; clone size: few; CDR3 DNA: TGCAGCGCCACAGGGGAGGACTATGGCTACACCTTC; CDR3 protein: CSATGEDYGYTF
J gene: TRBJ2-2; V gene: TRBV5-1; D gene: TRBD1; clone size: -; CDR3 DNA: TGCGCCAGCAGCTTTACAGGGGCCGGGGAGCTGTTTTTT; CDR3 protein: CASSFTGAGELFF
J gene: TRBJ2-3; V gene: TRBV5-1; D gene: -; clone size: -; CDR3 DNA: TGCGCCAGCAGCCCCACGACGGACACAGATACGCAGTATTTT; CDR3 protein: CASSPTTDTDTQYF
J gene: TRBJ1-1; V gene: TRBV3-1; D gene: -; clone size: -; CDR3 DNA: TGTGCCAGTTCCGACTTGACCCAGGGCTTCACTGAAGCTTTCTTT; CDR3 protein: CASSDLTQGFTEAFF
J gene: TRBJ1-1; V gene: TRBV12-3/TRBV12-4; D gene: -; clone size: few; CDR3 DNA: TGTGCCAGCAGTTTTTTGGGGGGGACTGAAGCTTTCTTT; CDR3 protein: CASSFLGGTEAFF
J gene: TRBJ2-1; V gene: TRBV20-1; D gene: -; clone size: few; CDR3 DNA: TGCAGTGCCCCTTCCTGGTACAATGAGCAGTTCTTC; CDR3 protein: CSAPSWYNEQFF
J gene: TRBJ2-7; V gene: TRBV10-3; D gene: -; clone size: few; CDR3 DNA: TGTGCCATCAGTGAGTCCCCCCACGAGCAGTACTTC; CDR3 protein: CAISESPHEQYF
J gene: TRBJ2-1; V gene: TRBV20-1; D gene: -; clone size: -; CDR3 DNA: TGCAGTGCTAGCCGAGCCGGGGTCTACAATGAGCAGTTCTTC; CDR3 protein: CSASRAGVYNEQFF
J gene: TRBJ2-5; V gene: TRBV4-3; D gene: -; clone size: -; CDR3 DNA: TGCGCCAGCAGGCGTAGGGGGGAAGAGACCCAGTACTTC; CDR3 protein: CASRRRGEETQYF
J gene: TRBJ2-7; V gene: TRBV2; D gene: TRBD1; clone size: few; CDR3 DNA: TGTGCCACCCGGGACAGGGGCTACGAGCAGTACTTC; CDR3 protein: CATRDRGYEQYF
J gene: TRBJ1-1; V gene: TRBV2; D gene: -; clone size: many; CDR3 DNA: TGTGCCAGCAGTTCTCAGGGAAACACTGAAGCTTTCTTT; CDR3 protein: CASSSQGNTEAFF